Here is one TCR beta chain with its context. Germline assignment: CDR1 LGHNA and CDR2 YSLEER. After removal of 6 bases from V and 4 bases from J, the junction contained 3 bases not matched to a gene. This CDR3 comprises 14 residues. The record originates from a study of blood T cell repertoires in COVID-19. Some clones are missing from TCRdb's copy, which holds only in-frame ones; the method was immunoSEQ multiplex PCR. The sample lists about 270,000 clones, roughly 93% seen once, with approximately 2.4% in the top ten. The V call is TRBV4-3, the J call TRBJ2-2, with 9 bases identical to TRBD2. Sequencing was done on a sample of PBMCs or T cells enriched from blood (not recorded which). This clonotype was sampled from a woman aged 40 to 50 with acute COVID-19. The DNA of the CDR3 is TGCGCCAGCAGGGCGGGAGGGAGCACCGGGGAGCTGTTTTTT. Its protein product is CASRAGGSTGELFF.